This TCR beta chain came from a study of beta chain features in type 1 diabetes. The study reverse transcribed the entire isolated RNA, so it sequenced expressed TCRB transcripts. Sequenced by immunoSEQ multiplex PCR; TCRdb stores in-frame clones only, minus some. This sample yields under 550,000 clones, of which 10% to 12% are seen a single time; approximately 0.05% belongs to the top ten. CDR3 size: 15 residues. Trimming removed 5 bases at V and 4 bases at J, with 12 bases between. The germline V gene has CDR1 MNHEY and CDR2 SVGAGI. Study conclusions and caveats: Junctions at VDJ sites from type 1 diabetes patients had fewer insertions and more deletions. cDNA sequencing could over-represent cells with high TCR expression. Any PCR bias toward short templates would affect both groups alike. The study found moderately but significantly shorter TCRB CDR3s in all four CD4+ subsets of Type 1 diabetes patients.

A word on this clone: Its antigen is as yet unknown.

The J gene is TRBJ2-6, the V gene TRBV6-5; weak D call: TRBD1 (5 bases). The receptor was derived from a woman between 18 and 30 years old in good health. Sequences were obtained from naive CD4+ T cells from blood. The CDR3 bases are TGTGCCAGCAGTATAAGGGGTCTCGGGGCCAACGTCCTGACTTTC. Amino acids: CASSIRGLGANVLTF.